What follows is one T cell receptor (beta chain) and its context. These data belong to a study of molecular identifiers for immune sequencing clone quantification. Previously reported methods and listed TCR primers produced the bulk TCR libraries. TCRdb reanalysed the PCR reads using MiXCR and keeps one entry per CDR3 protein. The data contain nearly 650,000 distinct CDR3 sequences, about 25% of them singletons. Sequenced sample: naive CD8+ T cells from blood, with Jurkat cell RNA spiked in. Described subset: FACS-sorted CD8+CD4-CCR7+CD45RA+ naive T cells. The receptor's source is a human donor in good health. Some libraries in this study had Jurkat cell RNA spiked in.

CDR3 sequence (DNA): TGTGCCAGCAGTCCCCAATCAGGGGTGACTGAAGCTTTCTTT. Amino acids: CASSPQSGVTEAFF. The rearrangement links TRBV28 to TRBJ1-1; perhaps TRBD1 as D (6 bases). Germline V gives CDR1 MDHEN, CDR2 SYDVKM. This CDR3 spans 14 amino acids. Trimming took off 5 bases at V and 5 bases at J, with 15 bases between the two ends.